Following are 31 T cell receptor beta chains from one sample sequenced in a study of blood T cells in healthy people across ages. A J-beta primer mix and a sample-barcoded 5' primer were used in a second PCR of about 7 to 12 cycles. One entry per CDR3 protein, called by TCRdb with MiXCR from the 5' RACE reads. The table has 1.2 million to 1.5 million distinct CDR3 sequences, 59% seen once. The sample comprised blood. The receptors were sampled from a man aged 18 to 35 in good health.

This clonotype was recorded only once. V gene TRBV24-1 combines with J gene TRBJ2-7; D ambiguous. Gene TRBJ2-5 matches the end of the DNA better, so the J call may be wrong. Per the germline V gene, CDR1 is KGHDR and CDR2 is SFDVKD. CDR3 size: 15 residues. CDR3 sequence: CATSDRLSLGETQYF. CDR3 sequence (DNA): TGTGCCACCAGTGATCGACTTAGTCTAGGAGAGACCCAGTACTTC.

The chain joins TRBV10-3 to TRBJ1-1; no reliable D call. The length of the CDR3 is 13 residues. Trimming took 0 bases from V and 5 from J, leaving 7 bases between them. Germline loops: CDR1 ENHRY, CDR2 SYGVKD. The CDR3 protein is CAISESGSTEAFF. The CDR3, as DNA: TGTGCCATCAGTGAGTCGGGGAGTACTGAAGCTTTCTTT.

This clonotype occurred a few times. The chain couples TRBV6-5 to TRBJ2-6, with D tentatively TRBD1 or TRBD2 (5 bases each). CDR3 length equals 19 residues. Deletions cut 1 base from V and 2 bases from J, with 18 bases between. The germline V gene encodes CDR1 MNHEY and CDR2 SVGAGI. This CDR3 is CASSYLTGRGWAGANVLTF. In DNA form, the CDR3 reads TGTGCCAGCAGTTACTTAACAGGACGGGGCTGGGCTGGGGCCAACGTCCTGACTTTC.

This clonotype showed up just once. J is TRBJ1-1 and V is TRBV7-6, with D unclear. Germline values: CDR1 SGHVS, CDR2 FNYEAQ. Trimming removed 5 bases from V and 1 base from J, with 11 bases in between. CDR3 length equals 14 residues. For the CDR3, the DNA is TGTGCCAGCAGCCGCAGGAGTCAGAACACTGAAGCTTTCTTT. It yields the protein CASSRRSQNTEAFF.

In its sample, this clonotype was seen a few times. At one boundary the junction diverges from the germline segment, which might be a read error. CDR3 bases: TGCGCCAGCAGCCAACAGGGGGCCTATAGTTCACCCCTCCACTTT. Translating gives CASSQQGAYSSPLHF. The gene calls are TRBV4-1 and TRBJ1-6; TRBD1 agrees at 8 bases. The germline V gene encodes CDR1 MGHRA and CDR2 YSYEKL. CDR3 length equals 15 residues.

The chain recombines TRBV6-6 with TRBJ2-1; D perhaps matches TRBD2 (6 bases). The CDR3 is 14 amino acids. The germline gives CDR1 MNHNY, CDR2 SVGAGI (reference sequence). The V and J ends lost 6 bases and 5 bases respectively, with 14 bases between them. For the CDR3, the DNA is TGTGCCAGCAGGACTAGAATTGACCACAATGAGCAGTTCTTC. The encoded protein is CASRTRIDHNEQFF.

This clonotype was counted a few times. The chain couples TRBV2 to TRBJ2-6; D gene ambiguous. Looked up from germline, CDR1 is SNHLY and CDR2 is FYNNEI. CDR3 length equals 14 residues. V was clipped by 4 bases and J by 0 bases, with 4 bases between them. The CDR3 DNA reads TGTGCCAGCAGTGGCTTCTCTGGGGCCAACGTCCTGACTTTC. This codes for CASSGFSGANVLTF. Full variable domain (rest looked up from reference TRBV2 and TRBJ2-6): EPEVTQTPSHQVTQMGQEVILRCVPISNHLYFYWYRQILGQKVEFLVSFYNNEISEKSEIFDDQFSVERPDGSNFTLKIRSTKLEDSAMYFCASSGFSGANVLTFGAGSRLTVL.

The rearrangement joins TRBV9 to TRBJ1-4; maybe TRBD1 (5 bases). CDR3 length: 15 residues. V was pared by 0 bases and J by 3 bases, with 9 bases between. Germline CDR1 and CDR2: SGDLS and YYNGEE. The CDR3 here is CASSVEGVPNEKLFF. DNA of the CDR3: TGTGCCAGCAGCGTAGAAGGGGTACCTAATGAAAAACTGTTTTTT.

This clonotype was observed once. The CDR3 protein is CASSSPDRGEEAFF. Here the CDR3 DNA reads TGTGCCAGCAGCTCACCCGACAGGGGGGAAGAAGCTTTCTTT. V gene TRBV7-6 combines with J gene TRBJ1-1; TRBD1 matches 9 bases. Per germline, CDR1 SGHVS and CDR2 FNYEAQ. Trimming at V came to 4 bases and at J to 8 bases, leaving 8 bases not matched to a gene. CDR3 size: 14 residues.

This clonotype was observed a handful of times. The rearrangement links TRBV12-3 or TRBV12-4 to TRBJ2-1, with TRBD1 as a possible D gene (6 bases). The CDR3 runs 14 residues. V was trimmed by 6 bases and J by 4 bases, leaving 13 bases between them. Written as DNA, the CDR3 is TGTGCCAGCAGCCCCGGGACACAGTACAATGAGCAGTTCTTC. It encodes CASSPGTQYNEQFF.

V and J are TRBV10-3 and TRBJ2-1; D unresolved. Trimming pared 2 bases from V and 4 bases from J, leaving 3 bases between. CDR1 is ENHRY, CDR2 SYGVKD, per germline. This CDR3 is built from 12 residues. The CDR3 protein is CAISEQYNEQFF. The CDR3 nucleotides are TGTGCCATCAGTGAGCAGTACAATGAGCAGTTCTTC.

This chain uses TRBV7-2 with TRBJ1-2; 10 bases line up with TRBD1. Germline loops: CDR1 SGHTA, CDR2 FQGNSA. This CDR3 region has 15 residues. V dropped 5 bases and J dropped 7; count of bases not matched to a gene: 10. The CDR3 here is CASSLGQGEVGGYTF. Here the CDR3 DNA reads TGTGCCAGCAGCCTAGGACAGGGGGAAGTAGGTGGCTACACCTTC.

The chain has TRBV29-1 and TRBJ2-1; 11 nucleotides line up with TRBD1. The junction had 8 bases not matched to a gene; V was cut back by 6 bases and J by 1 base. This CDR3 comprises 16 residues. Germline assignment: CDR1 SQVTM and CDR2 ANQGSEA. The CDR3 loop is CSVLPGQGVSYNEQFF. CDR3 sequence (DNA): TGCAGCGTCCTCCCGGGACAGGGGGTGTCCTACAATGAGCAGTTCTTC.

This clonotype was counted once. The V call is TRBV7-2, the J call TRBJ2-7, with D perhaps TRBD1 or TRBD2 (5 bases each). Germline V gene data show CDR1 as SGHTA and CDR2 as FQGNSA. The V and J ends lost 3 bases and 2 bases respectively, with 11 bases between them. The CDR3 totals 14 residues. The CDR3 bases are TGTGCCAGCAGCTTTTGGGGGAGCGCCTACGAGCAGTACTTC. Translating it yields CASSFWGSAYEQYF.

The rearrangement joins TRBV14 to TRBJ1-1; 8 bases are a match to TRBD1. V gave up 5 bases and J gave up 0 bases; unmatched junction bases: 5. The CDR3 contains 15 residues. Germline lookup yields CDR1 SGHDN and CDR2 FVKESK. In DNA form, the CDR3 reads TGTGCCAGCAGCTCTTGGACAGGGATGAACACTGAAGCTTTCTTT. This translates into CASSSWTGMNTEAFF.

The chain recombines TRBV4-2 with TRBJ2-1; TRBD2 agrees at 10 bases. Germline-derived CDR1 and CDR2 are LGHNA and YNFKEQ. The CDR3 spans 19 residues. Trimming removed 0 bases from V and 9 bases from J; junction bases left unmatched: 17. Here the CDR3 reads CASSQDGRRIAGGRIEQFF. The CDR3 DNA follows: TGTGCCAGCAGCCAAGATGGACGTCGGATAGCGGGGGGCCGCATTGAGCAGTTCTTC.

CDR3 loop: CASSQEVLYEQYF. DNA for the CDR3: TGTGCCAGCAGCCAAGAAGTTCTCTACGAGCAGTACTTC. The rearrangement joins TRBV6-6 to TRBJ2-5; D is undetermined. The closer fit of TRBJ2-7 to the DNA end suggests the J call may be wrong. Germline-derived CDR1 and CDR2 are MNHNY and SVGAGI (reference sequence). CDR3 length: 13 amino acids.

This clonotype was recorded a few times. The chain carries TRBV7-9 and TRBJ2-7; 9 bases agree with TRBD1. V lost 4 bases and J lost 2; bases outside the gene matches: 9. Germline loops: CDR1 SEHNR, CDR2 FQNEAQ (reference sequence). The CDR3 has 16 residues. The CDR3 DNA reads TGTGCCAGCAGCTCAGCCGGGACAGGGTCCCCCTACGAGCAGTACTTC. Amino acids: CASSSAGTGSPYEQYF.

This clonotype was recorded a few times. V is TRBV7-2 and J is TRBJ2-3; 11 bases are shared with TRBD2. This CDR3 is built from 16 residues. V was pared by 5 bases and J by 1 base, with 5 bases of the junction left unmatched. CDR1 is SGHTA, CDR2 FQGNSA, per germline. The CDR3 here is CASSAQLAGGTDTQYF. The CDR3 region has the DNA TGTGCCAGCAGCGCCCAACTAGCGGGAGGCACAGATACGCAGTATTTT.

The chain carries TRBV6-6 and TRBJ1-5; 8 bases are a match to TRBD1. The CDR3 covers 15 residues. Germline CDR1 and CDR2: MNHNY and SVGAGI (reference sequence). The junction had 4 bases not matched to a gene; V was cut back by 1 base and J by 5 bases. The CDR3 nucleotides read TGTGCCAGCAGTTACTTCGGACAGGGTGATCAGCCCCAGCATTTT. It specifies CASSYFGQGDQPQHF.

This clonotype occurred once. V and J are TRBV18 and TRBJ2-7; D is unresolved. Germline lookup yields CDR1 KGHSH and CDR2 LQKENI. V gave up 2 bases and J gave up 3 bases, with 8 bases separating them. The CDR3 has 13 residues. This CDR3 reads CASSPFGVYEQYF. As DNA, the CDR3 is TGTGCCAGCTCACCATTCGGAGTCTACGAGCAGTACTTC.

The rearrangement joins TRBV6-5 to TRBJ1-2, with 8 bases that match TRBD1. V shed 5 bases and J 4 bases; nucleotides not matched to a gene: 6. Germline lookup yields CDR1 MNHEY and CDR2 SVGAGI. There are 14 residues in the CDR3. The CDR3 region is CASSDRGGSYGYTF. In nucleotides, the CDR3 is TGTGCCAGCAGTGACAGGGGCGGCAGCTATGGCTACACCTTC.

The chain has TRBV20-1 and TRBJ2-2, with D maybe TRBD2 (6 bases). Germline loops: CDR1 DFQATT, CDR2 SNEGSKA (reference sequence). The CDR3 consists of 14 residues. Trimming took 5 bases from V and 4 from J, leaving 14 bases between them. The CDR3 here is CSARGVWGTGELFF. The CDR3 DNA reads as TGCAGTGCTCGCGGGGTGTGGGGCACCGGGGAGCTGTTTTTT.

The rearrangement links TRBV4-1 to TRBJ1-4, with D possibly matching TRBD1 (6 bases). Trimming pared 3 bases from V and 7 bases from J, leaving 21 bases between. CDR1 and CDR2 (germline): MGHRA, YSYEKL. The CDR3 spans 17 residues. The chain's CDR3 is CASSHPWARQESEKLFF. The CDR3 nucleotides read TGCGCCAGCAGCCATCCGTGGGCCCGACAGGAAAGTGAAAAACTGTTTTTT.

This chain links TRBV6-5 with TRBJ1-6, with D possibly matching TRBD1 (6 bases). Germline values: CDR1 MNHEY, CDR2 SVGAGI. This CDR3 is built from 15 residues. Trimming shortened V by 2 bases and J by 6 bases, and 11 bases separated the two germline ends. In DNA form, the CDR3 reads TGTGCCAGCAGTTACGCGGCCAGGGGTAATTCACCCCTCCACTTT. It is translated as CASSYAARGNSPLHF.

V gene TRBV10-3 combines with J gene TRBJ2-3; D not resolved. The germline V gene encodes CDR1 ENHRY and CDR2 SYGVKD. The CDR3 has 14 residues. The V end was cut by 6 bases, the J end by 0 bases, with 10 bases between. CDR3 bases: TGTGCCATCAGAGGCCCGGCTAGCACAGATACGCAGTATTTT. Its protein is CAIRGPASTDTQYF.

The chain recombines TRBV6-5 with TRBJ2-1; the D gene is possibly TRBD2 (6 bases). The V end was cut by 0 bases, the J end by 6 bases, with 15 bases between. The CDR3 runs to 16 residues. The V gene's germline CDR1 is MNHEY and CDR2 SVGAGI. The CDR3 sequence is CASSYSAGSLTNEQFF. CDR3 sequence (DNA): TGTGCCAGCAGTTACTCGGCCGGGAGCCTTACCAATGAGCAGTTCTTC.

This clonotype was seen a handful of times. This chain connects TRBV7-2 to TRBJ2-7; maybe TRBD1 (6 bases). CDR3 length equals 16 residues. Germline-derived CDR1 and CDR2 are SGHTA and FQGNSA. V was pared by 2 bases and J by 0 bases, with 14 bases between. The chain's CDR3 is CASSLHGPGVSYEQYF. In DNA, the CDR3 is TGTGCCAGCAGCTTACACGGTCCAGGGGTCTCCTACGAGCAGTACTTC.

The CDR3 DNA reads TGTGCCAGCAGGGCCACAGGTTACGAGCAGTACTTC. This translates into CASRATGYEQYF. V gene TRBV6-5 combines with J gene TRBJ2-7, with D perhaps TRBD1 (5 bases). V lost 6 bases to trimming and J lost 4 bases, with 10 bases between them. Germline CDR1 and CDR2: MNHEY and SVGAGI. This CDR3 spans 12 amino acids.

CDR3 sequence (DNA): TGCGCCAGCAGCCAAGGACTGACAGGGTATAATTCACCCCTCCACTTT. It translates to CASSQGLTGYNSPLHF. This chain links TRBV5-1 with TRBJ1-6, with 7 bases fitting TRBD1. Germline V gene lookup returns CDR1 SGHRS and CDR2 YFSETQ. The V and J ends lost 4 bases and 4 bases, in that order; junction bases with no gene match: 8. This CDR3 is built from 16 residues.

This chain joins TRBV4-3 and TRBJ1-2; the D gene is possibly TRBD1 (5 bases). The CDR3 spans 15 residues. The germline V gene has CDR1 LGHNA and CDR2 YSLEER. The V end lost 1 base, the J end lost 2 bases, and 11 bases lay between the germline ends. CDR3 in DNA: TGCGCCAGCAGCCAAGTCGTGGCAGGGAACTATGGCTACACCTTC. Its protein is CASSQVVAGNYGYTF.